These 21 T cell receptor beta chains share one sample of origin, sequenced in a study of blood T cell repertoires in COVID-19. Using immunoSEQ multiplex PCR, the repertoire was profiled, and TCRdb retains in-frame clones only, with some absent. Of about 250,000 clones listed, roughly nine tenths are singletons. Sequenced: peripheral blood. The receptors come from a man aged 18 to 30 with active or convalescent COVID-19.

The chain uses TRBV29-1 and TRBJ1-1; 9 bases match TRBD1. Germline V gene data show CDR1 as SQVTM and CDR2 as ANQGSEA. The length of the CDR3 is 14 residues. The junction had 6 bases not matched to a gene; V was cut back by 6 bases and J by 1 base. CDR3 in amino acids: CSVTKTGGNTEAFF. As DNA, the CDR3 is TGCAGCGTCACAAAGACAGGGGGGAACACTGAAGCTTTCTTT.

In this sample, this clone turned up a few times. The V gene is TRBV18, the J gene TRBJ1-1, with D unresolved. The CDR3 consists of 12 residues. V shed 0 bases and J shed 6 bases, with 5 bases lying between them. Germline CDR1 is KGHSH and CDR2 is LQKENI. The CDR3 DNA reads as TGTGCCAGCTCACCACCGGGCCCTGAAGCTTTCTTT. It specifies CASSPPGPEAFF.

The count of this clone is one. The chain recombines TRBV9 with TRBJ2-7; the match to TRBD1 covers 8 bases. The V segment lost 0 bases and the J segment 3 bases; nucleotides outside the gene matches: 2. Looked up from germline, CDR1 is SGDLS and CDR2 is YYNGEE. This CDR3 has 14 residues. CDR3 region: CASSVGTGLYEQYF. For the CDR3, the DNA is TGTGCCAGCAGCGTAGGGACAGGGCTCTACGAGCAGTACTTC.

The chain links TRBV12-2 to TRBJ2-3; the DNA was not compared with TRBD2, the D call given in the table. TRBV12-2 is noted as a pseudogene. The CDR3 runs 20 residues. In DNA, the CDR3 is TGTGCAAGTCGCTTACAAAGCGAAACCGGAGGACTACACCGCACAGATACGCAGTATTTT. Translation: CASRLQSETGGLHRTDTQYF.

This clone was seen only once. In DNA form, the CDR3 reads TGTGCCAGCAGTGAGAACCAGGGAAACACTGAAGCTTTCTTT. Its translation: CASSENQGNTEAFF. V is TRBV6-1 and J is TRBJ1-1; maybe TRBD1 (5 bases). Between the trimmed V and J ends, which lost 3 bases and 2 bases, there was a span of 10 bases. CDR3 length: 14 residues. The germline CDR1 and CDR2 sequences are MNHNS and SASEGT.

The V gene is TRBV28, the J gene TRBJ1-2; the D is unclear. The CDR3 has 12 amino acids. CDR1 is MDHEN, CDR2 SYDVKM, per germline. V lost 7 bases and J lost 2, with 8 bases in between. In DNA form, the CDR3 reads TGTGCCAGCAACACATTCAACTATGGCTACACCTTC. This encodes CASNTFNYGYTF.

This chain links TRBV6-5 with TRBJ2-7, with D perhaps matching TRBD2 (6 bases). Trimming cost V 0 bases and J 3 bases, with 12 bases left between them. Germline values: CDR1 MNHEY, CDR2 SVGAGI. The length of the CDR3 is 15 residues. The CDR3 is CASSYSRERVYEQYF. CDR3 DNA: TGTGCCAGCAGTTACTCTCGGGAGAGAGTCTACGAGCAGTACTTC.

The chain links TRBV7-2 to TRBJ1-1; the D is unclear. The CDR3 covers 15 residues. V was shortened by 5 bases and J by 1 base, with 14 bases between the two germline ends. In germline, CDR1 is SGHTA, CDR2 FQGNSA. The CDR3 DNA sequence: TGTGCCAGCAGCCCCTCGGGAGAGAAGAACACTGAAGCTTTCTTT. This codes for CASSPSGEKNTEAFF.

The CDR3 sequence is CASSSGQGYLSPLHF. CDR3 DNA: TGTGCCAGCAGTTCCGGACAGGGGTATTTATCACCCCTCCACTTT. This chain connects TRBV27 to TRBJ1-6; 9 bases fit TRBD1. The germline V gene encodes CDR1 MNHEY and CDR2 SMNVEV (reference sequence). This CDR3 comprises 15 residues. V shed 4 bases and J 10 bases; nucleotides not matched to a gene: 8.

This chain connects TRBV3-1 (or the pseudogene TRBV3-2) to TRBJ1-1; D is uncertain. With 0 bases removed from V and 11 bases from J, the gap between germline ends came to 13 bases. Per the germline V gene, CDR1 is LGHDT and CDR2 is YNNKEL (reference sequence). This CDR3 contains 13 residues. The CDR3 region has the DNA TGTGCCAGCAGCCAAGATATGAGGGCTTGGGCTTTCTTT. It translates to CASSQDMRAWAFF.

This clone has a single count. J is TRBJ2-3 and V is TRBV4-2, with a tentative D call TRBD2 (6 bases). Germline V gives CDR1 LGHNA, CDR2 YNFKEQ. The V end lost 2 bases, the J end lost 0 bases, and 15 bases lay between the germline ends. This CDR3 contains 17 residues. CDR3 bases: TGTGCCAGCAGCCAACTAGAGGAGGGGCGCAGCACAGATACGCAGTATTTT. It is translated as CASSQLEEGRSTDTQYF.

There are many counts of this clone. The gene calls are TRBV7-2 and TRBJ1-2, with D possibly matching TRBD1 (5 bases). V was trimmed by 1 base and J by 8 bases, leaving 11 bases between them. Germline V gives CDR1 SGHTA, CDR2 FQGNSA. The CDR3 consists of 13 residues. CDR3 protein: CASSLGQLVGYTF. In DNA form, the CDR3 reads TGTGCCAGCAGCTTAGGACAGCTGGTGGGCTACACCTTC.

The V gene is TRBV2, the J gene TRBJ2-7; the D is unclear. The V gene's germline CDR1 is SNHLY and CDR2 FYNNEI. The CDR3 has 13 residues. Trimming stripped 3 bases from V and 2 bases from J, with 8 bases between. The DNA of the CDR3 is TGTGCCAGCAGTGACCAGGTTACCTACGAGCAGTACTTC. Amino acid sequence: CASSDQVTYEQYF. Together with reference TRBV2 and TRBJ2-7, the CDR3 gives the full variable domain: EPEVTQTPSHQVTQMGQEVILRCVPISNHLYFYWYRQILGQKVEFLVSFYNNEISEKSEIFDDQFSVERPDGSNFTLKIRSTKLEDSAMYFCASSDQVTYEQYFGPGTRLTVT.

The J gene is TRBJ1-1, the V gene TRBV12-3 or TRBV12-4; D remains unclear. V lost 6 bases to trimming and J lost 4 bases, with 12 bases between them. CDR3 length equals 13 residues. CDR3 bases: TGTGCCAGCAGGAGAAATCTTGTCACTGAAGCTTTCTTT. Translation: CASRRNLVTEAFF.

This chain connects TRBV6-6 to TRBJ2-5, with 9 nucleotides matching TRBD2. CDR3 length equals 14 residues. The germline CDR1 and CDR2 sequences are MNHNY and SVGAGI (reference sequence). Trimming cost V 2 bases and J 4 bases; bases outside gene matches: 2. The CDR3 sequence is CASSYAGGRETQYF. CDR3 coding DNA: TGTGCCAGCAGTTACGCGGGGGGGAGAGAGACCCAGTACTTC.

V is TRBV5-1 and J is TRBJ1-2; D is ambiguous. Trimming shortened V by 4 bases and J by 6 bases, and 13 bases separated the two germline ends. Germline lookup yields CDR1 SGHRS and CDR2 YFSETQ. This CDR3 has 13 residues. The CDR3 spells CASSPWASNGYTF. For the CDR3, the DNA is TGCGCCAGCAGCCCTTGGGCATCGAATGGCTACACCTTC.

This chain joins TRBV9 and TRBJ2-7; TRBD1 matches 7 bases. The V and J ends lost 0 bases and 6 bases, in that order; junction bases with no gene match: 6. This CDR3 is 14 amino acids long. CDR1 is SGDLS, CDR2 YYNGEE, per germline. CDR3 loop: CASSVGKGAGEQYF. The CDR3 DNA is TGTGCCAGCAGCGTAGGTAAGGGGGCGGGCGAGCAGTACTTC.

This chain joins TRBV28 and TRBJ2-3, with 13 bases identical to TRBD2. The germline V gene encodes CDR1 MDHEN and CDR2 SYDVKM. Unmatched junction bases numbered 9, after V lost 6 bases and J lost 6 bases. The CDR3 runs 16 residues. The CDR3 spells CASSIWTSGSTDTQYF. The CDR3 nucleotides read TGTGCCAGCAGCATCTGGACTAGCGGGAGTACGGATACGCAGTATTTT.

This clone was seen a single time. The V gene is TRBV12-3 or TRBV12-4, the J gene TRBJ1-1; possibly TRBD1 for D (6 bases). The CDR3 is made up of 13 amino acids. V was trimmed by 6 bases and J by 4 bases, leaving 12 bases between them. The DNA for the CDR3 is TGTGCCAGCAGCCCATCAGGGGCCACTGAAGCTTTCTTT. It codes for CASSPSGATEAFF.

V is TRBV30 and J is TRBJ1-2; weak D call: TRBD1 (5 bases). Germline V lookup: CDR1 GTSNPN, CDR2 SVGIG (reference sequence). V dropped 2 bases and J dropped 3 bases, with 13 bases sitting between them. This CDR3 comprises 14 residues. The CDR3 loop is CAWSSGGTDYGYTF. CDR3 in DNA: TGTGCCTGGAGTTCGGGCGGGACCGACTATGGCTACACCTTC.

The CDR3 reads CASSASGPGGGNIQYF. The CDR3 DNA sequence: TGTGCCAGCAGTGCCTCAGGGCCAGGGGGCGGGAACATTCAGTACTTC. V gene TRBV2 combines with J gene TRBJ2-4, with TRBD1 matching 8 bases. The CDR3 spans 16 residues. CDR1 and CDR2 (germline): SNHLY, FYNNEI. The J segment lost 7 bases and the V segment lost 4 bases, leaving 12 bases of the junction unmatched. The variable domain in full, completed from reference TRBV2 and TRBJ2-4, reads EPEVTQTPSHQVTQMGQEVILRCVPISNHLYFYWYRQILGQKVEFLVSFYNNEISEKSEIFDDQFSVERPDGSNFTLKIRSTKLEDSAMYFCASSASGPGGGNIQYFGAGTRLSVL.